The 11 T cell receptor beta chains below were found in one sample sequenced in a study of Graves' ophthalmopathy and Graves' hyperthyroidism. The TCR beta CDR3 regions underwent amplification from RNA transcripts. Following a first-round RT-PCR that used HTBI primers, a second-round multiplex PCR was carried out. One entry per CDR3 protein, called by TCRdb with MiXCR from the multiplex PCR reads. The sample consists of under 200,000 distinct CDR3 sequences, 30% to 45% of them appearing once. Sequencing used peripheral blood. The receptors originated from a woman in her thirties or forties with Graves' ophthalmopathy.

This clonotype occurred many times. The chain links TRBV11-2 to TRBJ2-5; D possibly corresponds to TRBD2 (6 bases). The CDR3 is 15 residues long. V dropped 3 bases and J dropped 5 bases, with 16 bases sitting between them. Germline lookup yields CDR1 SGHAT and CDR2 FQNNGV. CDR3 bases: TGTGCCAGCAGCTTTAACGGGGGAAGTCGGGAGACCCAGTACTTC. This translates into CASSFNGGSRETQYF.

The chain combines TRBV6-1 with TRBJ2-5; possible D gene TRBD1, 5 bases. CDR1 and CDR2 (germline): MNHNS, SASEGT. Trimming removed 6 bases at V and 5 bases at J, with 22 bases between. The CDR3 sequence is 16 residues long. CDR3 in DNA: TGTGCCAGCAGGAAACCGACAGAGTTCGTTGATGAGACCCAGTACTTC. It codes for CASRKPTEFVDETQYF.

This clonotype has ten or more counts. The chain links TRBV19 to TRBJ2-7, with D possibly called TRBD1 or TRBD2 (5 bases each). This CDR3 region has 16 residues. CDR1 is LNHDA and CDR2 is SQIVND in the germline V gene (reference sequence). V was pared by 3 bases and J by 3 bases, with 18 bases between. In DNA form, the CDR3 reads TGTGCCAGTAGTATTTCTGCCGGGACCGGGTTCTACGAGCAGTACTTC. It is translated as CASSISAGTGFYEQYF. The full variable domain, in which reference TRBV19 and TRBJ2-7 provide the parts outside the CDR3, is DGGITQSPKYLFRKEGQNVTLSCEQNLNHDAMYWYRQDPGQGLRLIYYSQIVNDFQKGDIAEGYSVSREKKESFPLTVTSAQKNPTAFYLCASSISAGTGFYEQYFGPGTRLTVT.

The table lists this clonotype with many counts. V gene TRBV2 combines with J gene TRBJ1-6; D is perhaps TRBD1 (5 bases). Germline CDR1 and CDR2: SNHLY and FYNNEI. V was clipped by 6 bases and J by 14 bases, with 17 bases between them. The CDR3 is 13 residues long. CDR3 in DNA: TGTGCCAGCAGCCCCCGGGACCCTGGGTCCCTCCACTTT. The encoded protein is CASSPRDPGSLHF.

This clonotype came up many times. The chain uses TRBV6-6 and TRBJ1-1; D is unclear. The ends were cut back, 6 bases at V and 1 base at J, with 9 bases in the middle. From germline, CDR1 is MNHNY and CDR2 SVGAGI (reference sequence). This CDR3 contains 13 residues. Here the CDR3 DNA reads TGTGCCAGCAGGATCACGTGGAACACTGAAGCTTTCTTT. Amino acids: CASRITWNTEAFF.

The table lists this clonotype with many counts. The rearrangement uses TRBV30 and TRBJ1-2; a possible D gene is TRBD1 (5 bases). Germline V gene sequence: CDR1 GTSNPN, CDR2 SVGIG (reference sequence). V was pared by 1 base and J by 2 bases, with 17 bases between. The CDR3 extends over 16 amino acids. As DNA, the CDR3 is TGTGCCTGGAGTGCACCGGTTGGGGCCCTAAACTATGGCTACACCTTC. Protein product: CAWSAPVGALNYGYTF.

V gene TRBV19 combines with J gene TRBJ1-1; weak D call: TRBD1 (5 bases). Germline CDR1 is LNHDA and CDR2 is SQIVND (reference sequence). CDR3 length equals 12 residues. V lost 7 bases, J lost 2 bases, and 8 bases lay in between. In DNA form, the CDR3 reads TGTGCCAGTATTGGGGACAACACTGAAGCTTTCTTT. Encoded protein: CASIGDNTEAFF.

The chain employs TRBV27 and TRBJ2-2; possible D gene TRBD2, 5 bases. Germline V gene data show CDR1 as MNHEY and CDR2 as SMNVEV (reference sequence). This CDR3 comprises 15 residues. Between the trimmed V and J ends, which lost 3 bases and 0 bases, there was a span of 8 bases. The CDR3 here is CASSLYSANTGELFF. DNA of the CDR3: TGTGCCAGCAGTTTGTATAGCGCGAACACCGGGGAGCTGTTTTTT.

In this sample, this clonotype turned up many times. The chain uses TRBV6-5 and TRBJ1-1; D remains unclear. In germline, CDR1 is MNHEY, CDR2 SVGAGI. The V end lost 6 bases, the J end lost 4 bases, and 9 bases lay between the germline ends. The CDR3 extends over 12 amino acids. CDR3 bases: TGTGCCAGCAGGACGTGGGGCACTGAAGCTTTCTTT. This codes for CASRTWGTEAFF.

The sample holds many counts of this clonotype. This rearrangement joins TRBV27 to TRBJ2-7; D remains ambiguous. Trimming removed 1 base at V and 5 bases at J, with 9 bases between. The germline V gene has CDR1 MNHEY and CDR2 SMNVEV (reference sequence). The CDR3 sequence is 13 residues long. As DNA, the CDR3 is TGTGCCAGCAGTTTATGGGGTCAGAACGAGCAGTACTTC. This sequence encodes CASSLWGQNEQYF.

V gene TRBV6-1 combines with J gene TRBJ2-5; D ambiguous. This CDR3 is built from 12 residues. V was clipped by 6 bases and J by 5 bases, with 10 bases between them. Germline CDR1 and CDR2: MNHNS and SASEGT. The CDR3 loop is CASRSAAETQYF. For the CDR3, the DNA is TGTGCCAGCAGGAGCGCCGCGGAGACCCAGTACTTC.